The source of this TCR beta chain is a study of identical twins. This clonotype was seen only a few times. The antigen remains undetermined. The CDR3 contains 15 residues. Germline V gene lookup returns CDR1 SGHRS and CDR2 YFSETQ. The germline V and J ends were trimmed by 3 bases and 2 bases, with 11 bases remaining between them. Study-wide results and caveats: Insertions were reduced in abundant cord blood beta clonotypes but not in memory repertoires. Analyses based on zero insertions could be partly confounded by invariant MAIT and iNKT cells.

cDNA carried unique molecular identifiers, and a universal primer site was added by template switching. TCRdb re-derived calls from the 5' RACE reads in MiXCR, one entry per CDR3 protein. The repertoire holds approximately 260,000 distinct CDR3 sequences, with about 9% as singletons. All of the donors were Caucasians in good health. The same sample was also studied in work on yellow fever vaccine responses in identical twins.

The sequence derives from a woman aged 18-35 years in good health. The sample comprised CD8+ T cells sorted from blood. This chain uses TRBV5-1 with TRBJ2-2; perhaps TRBD1 as D (5 bases). DNA for the CDR3: TGCGCCAGCAGCTCAGGGCCACCAAACACCGGGGAGCTGTTTTTT. Translating it yields CASSSGPPNTGELFF.